This TCR beta chain is from a study of Graves' ophthalmopathy and Graves' hyperthyroidism. The authors amplified TCR beta CDR3 regions from RNA transcripts. Amplification began with first-round RT-PCR using HTBI primers, then second-round multiplex PCR was performed. TCRdb passed the multiplex PCR reads through MiXCR, listing each CDR3 protein once. This sample has more than 1,000,000 distinct CDR3 sequences, with 35% to 40% found just once. The receptor was isolated from an adult man with Graves' hyperthyroidism. Sequenced input: peripheral blood or thyroid tissue (not recorded which).

Written as DNA, the CDR3 is TGTGCCAGCAGAGAAATCGGAGTCGCGGACACTGAAGCTTTCTTT. It yields the protein CASREIGVADTEAFF. The genes are TRBV9 and TRBJ1-1; D unclear. V lost 5 bases and J 3 bases, leaving 17 bases between the germline ends. The CDR3 is made up of 15 amino acids. The germline V gene encodes CDR1 SGDLS and CDR2 YYNGEE.